This T cell receptor beta chain was found in a study of T cell changes during pregnancy in multiple sclerosis (dated by TCRdb to between 2019 and 2020). A note on the overall study: The study looked at changes in the T cell repertoire across pregnancy in women with multiple sclerosis.

The germline V gene specifies SGHRS as CDR1 and YFSETQ as CDR2. V and J are truncated by 0 bases and 6 bases respectively, leaving an intervening sequence of 11 bases. The CDR3 runs 14 amino acids, cysteine and phenylalanine included. The entry retains the CDR3 DNA only, 42 bases that are in frame from base 1. The library was built by means of the immunoSEQ multiplex PCR assay. TCRdb's version of the immuneACCESS table is confined to in-frame rearrangements and falls short of the full clone set. An unresolved V gene accounts for under half of the shortfall where checked; the remainder is of unknown origin. This sample gives 18,000 or so clones in total; approximately 90% of them show up just once. The top ten clones comprise approximately 1.3% of the sample. A note on this clone: Which antigen it targets is not known. No base quality values were provided; no much bigger clone lies one nucleotide off.

The sequence is built from TRBV5-1 and TRBJ2-3; the D gene is perhaps TRBD1, from 5 matching bases. The sequencing here drew on CD4+ T cells from peripheral blood mononuclear cells, taken in the first trimester of pregnancy. The clonotype originates from a female donor in good health, enrolled as a control in a pregnancy study. Here is the DNA: TGCGCCAGCAGCTTGGGGGGCTCGAGGGATACGCAGTATTTT. It translates to CASSLGGSRDTQYF.